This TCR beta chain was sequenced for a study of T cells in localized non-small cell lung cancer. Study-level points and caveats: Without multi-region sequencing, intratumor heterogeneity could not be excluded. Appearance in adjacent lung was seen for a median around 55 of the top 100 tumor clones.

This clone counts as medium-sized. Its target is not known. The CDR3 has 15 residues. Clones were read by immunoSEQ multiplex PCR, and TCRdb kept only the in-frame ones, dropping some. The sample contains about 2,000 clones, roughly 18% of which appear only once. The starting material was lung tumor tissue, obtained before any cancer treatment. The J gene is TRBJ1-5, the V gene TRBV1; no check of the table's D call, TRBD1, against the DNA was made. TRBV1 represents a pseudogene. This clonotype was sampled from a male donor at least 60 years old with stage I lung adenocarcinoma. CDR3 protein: CASSQDSGANQPQHF. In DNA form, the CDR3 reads TGCGCCAGCAGCCAAGATTCAGGCGCCAATCAGCCCCAGCATTTT.